Given below is one T cell receptor beta chain in context. The antigen is undetermined. The sample holds other DNA sequences that translate to the same CDR3. The sample belongs to a study of Ad26.COV2.S vaccination and SARS-CoV-2 variants. Produced via immunoSEQ multiplex PCR; TCRdb's table is partial and in-frame only. This sample has about 100,000 clones; around 80% occur once, and the top ten carry 17%. Study results and limitations: The breadth of spike-specific CD8+ and CD4+ T cell responses after vaccination was reportedly substantial. From the TCR breadth and depth analyses, total T cell responses may have been underestimated.

There are 15 residues in the CDR3. From germline, CDR1 is MDHEN and CDR2 SYDVKM. Trimming removed 3 bases from V and 1 base from J, with 9 bases in between. Sequenced here: peripheral blood, sampled after recovery from COVID-19. V usage is TRBV28 and J usage is TRBJ1-4, with D possibly matching TRBD1 (5 bases). The sequence derives from a human donor who had recovered from COVID-19. CDR3 sequence: CASSFSGGTNEKLFF. The DNA for the CDR3 is TGTGCCAGCAGTTTTTCGGGGGGAACTAATGAAAAACTGTTTTTT.